This T cell receptor (beta chain) was captured by sequencing in a study of CD8 T cells in Susac syndrome. The RNA, about 0.45 to 1 ug, was put through reverse transcription using random hexamers. TCRdb reprocessed the immunoSEQ multiplex PCR reads via MiXCR and lists one record per CDR3 protein. This sample has 170,000 or so distinct CDR3 sequences; around 95% occur once, and the top ten carry about 0.12%. Germline assignment: CDR1 DFQATT and CDR2 SNEGSKA (reference sequence). This CDR3 is built from 15 residues. Trimming shortened V by 0 bases and J by 4 bases, and 16 bases separated the two germline ends.

The clonotype was recovered from a human donor with Susac syndrome. The material sequenced was CD4+ T cells from PBMCs. This rearrangement joins TRBV20-1 to TRBJ2-7, with D tentatively TRBD1 or TRBD2 (6 bases each). CDR3 in amino acids: CSARDPTRGNYEQYF. The CDR3 DNA reads TGCAGTGCTAGAGACCCGACTAGGGGGAATTACGAGCAGTACTTC.